The 22 T cell receptor beta chains presented below share a single source sample, sequenced in a study of blood T cell repertoires in COVID-19. TCRdb's table, derived via immunoSEQ multiplex PCR, lists solely in-frame clones and lacks some. The data contain approximately 330,000 clones, around 90% of them singletons. The specimen was peripheral blood. These TCRs come from a woman between 40 and 50 years old with COVID-19, enrolled during active disease.

The rearrangement joins TRBV28 to TRBJ1-5; D uncertain. The germline CDR1 and CDR2 sequences are MDHEN and SYDVKM. The CDR3 covers 13 residues. Trimming shortened V by 11 bases and J by 7 bases, and 18 bases separated the two germline ends. The CDR3 coding sequence is TGTGCCGTCACGGCGCGGTTGAGGCAGCCCCAGCATTTT. Translating gives CAVTARLRQPQHF.

Details on this clone: This same CDR3 is encoded by further DNA sequences in the sample. The genes are TRBV7-3 and TRBJ2-1, with 11 bases aligning to TRBD2. The germline CDR1 and CDR2 sequences are SGHTA and FQGTGA. Trimming took 6 bases from V and 5 from J; bases not matched to a gene: 6. The CDR3 is 15 amino acids. The CDR3 DNA reads TGTGCCAGCAGTCTACTAGCGGGAGCCAACAATGAGCAGTTCTTC. It is translated as CASSLLAGANNEQFF.

The chain is built from TRBV10-3 and TRBJ2-1; 13 nucleotides line up with TRBD2. This CDR3 region has 15 residues. V lost 8 bases and J lost 9; bases outside the gene matches: 10. CDR1 is ENHRY and CDR2 is SYGVKD in the germline V gene. The CDR3 DNA reads as TGTGCCATCGATCCTGGGACTAGCGGGGAGGCTGAGCAGTTCTTC. It specifies CAIDPGTSGEAEQFF.

The chain recombines TRBV11-3 with TRBJ2-1, with a weak D call TRBD2 (5 bases). CDR3 size: 15 residues. The V end was cut by 5 bases, the J end by 9 bases, with 20 bases between. The germline CDR1 and CDR2 sequences are SGHNT and YENEEA. Here the CDR3 reads CASSRIRAGPGEQFF. CDR3 DNA: TGTGCCAGCAGCCGGATCCGCGCGGGCCCCGGTGAGCAGTTCTTC.

The CDR3 coding sequence is TGTGCCAGCAGTTTATCGACAGGGCTCCACTATGGCTACACCTTC. Translated, it gives CASSLSTGLHYGYTF. This chain joins TRBV28 and TRBJ1-2, with 7 nucleotides matching TRBD1. Trimming at V came to 1 base and at J to 3 bases, leaving 5 bases not matched to a gene. This CDR3 contains 15 residues. The germline V gene has CDR1 MDHEN and CDR2 SYDVKM.

This clone has just a few counts. The gene calls are TRBV5-6 and TRBJ1-5; D perhaps matches TRBD1 (5 bases). The CDR3 length is 14 residues. Germline V CDR1 and CDR2: SGHDT, YYEEEE. V was trimmed by 0 bases and J by 4 bases, leaving 8 bases between them. The CDR3 sequence: CASSLGQMNQPQHF. The CDR3 DNA is TGTGCCAGCAGCTTGGGACAGATGAATCAGCCCCAGCATTTT.

The rearrangement links TRBV15 to TRBJ2-2; 8 nucleotides align to TRBD1. V was clipped by 2 bases and J by 3 bases; unmatched bases: 8. The CDR3 contains 17 residues. Germline V CDR1 and CDR2: LNHNV, YYDKDF (reference sequence). As DNA, the CDR3 is TGTGCCACCAGCAGACTCCCCGGGACAGGCTACACCGGGGAGCTGTTTTTT. Amino acids: CATSRLPGTGYTGELFF.

The CDR3 coding sequence is TGTGCCAGCAGTATTAGCCAAGAGACCCAGTACTTC. This encodes CASSISQETQYF. The chain uses TRBV6-2 or TRBV6-3 and TRBJ2-5; D remains unclear. Germline CDR1 reads MNHEY; CDR2 reads SVGEGT. The CDR3 loop spans 12 amino acids. V was trimmed by 5 bases and J by 1 base, leaving 5 bases between them.

This clone was seen a handful of times. The rearrangement links TRBV2 to TRBJ2-5, with 8 bases fitting TRBD1. CDR1 is SNHLY and CDR2 is FYNNEI in the germline V gene. The CDR3 spans 18 residues. Germline trimming cut 2 bases from V and 5 bases from J; bases unmatched to any gene: 16. The CDR3 DNA follows: TGTGCCAGCAGTGAAAGTCGCCCGTCGGCAGGGGGCCGGGAGACCCAGTACTTC. It encodes CASSESRPSAGGRETQYF.

The genes are TRBV21-1 and TRBJ2-1; TRBD2 is taken as the D call from the table, unchecked against the DNA. TRBV21-1 is labeled a pseudogene. This CDR3 contains 16 residues. The CDR3, as DNA: TGTGCCAGCAGCAAGGATTCACTAGCGGGAGGGCATGAGCAGTTCTTC. Encoded protein: CASSKDSLAGGHEQFF.

This clone was seen repeatedly, ten times or more. The chain is built from TRBV11-2 and TRBJ2-2; a weak D match, TRBD2 (7 bases). Germline V CDR1 and CDR2: SGHAT, FQNNGV. This CDR3 has 13 amino acids. V gave up 5 bases and J gave up 9 bases, with 13 bases separating them. DNA for the CDR3: TGTGCCAGCAGCCGGGCGGGGGCCCGGGAGCTGTTTTTT. Encoded protein: CASSRAGARELFF.

CDR3 nucleotide sequence: TGTGCCAGCAGAGGGGTTGTAGCGGGTAGGAACACCGGGGAGCTGTTTTTT. Translated: CASRGVVAGRNTGELFF. This chain uses TRBV7-2 with TRBJ2-2, with 7 nucleotides matching TRBD2. The J segment lost 1 base and the V segment lost 6 bases, leaving 11 bases of the junction unmatched. The germline V gene has CDR1 SGHTA and CDR2 FQGNSA. CDR3 length: 17 residues.

The rearrangement uses TRBV12-3 or TRBV12-4 and TRBJ1-1, with D uncertain. CDR3 size: 13 residues. Deletions cut 5 bases from V and 1 base from J, with 8 bases between. Here the CDR3 reads CASSLDKNTEAFF. DNA for the CDR3: TGTGCCAGCAGTCTAGACAAGAACACTGAAGCTTTCTTT.

The CDR3 coding sequence is TGTGCCAGCAGCCAAGTGTGGTTTGACTCCGAGTTTGCTGGCTACACCTTC. This gives the protein CASSQVWFDSEFAGYTF. The J gene is TRBJ1-2, the V gene TRBV3-1 (or the pseudogene TRBV3-2); D not resolved. CDR1 is LGHDT and CDR2 is YNNKEL in the germline V gene (reference sequence). V lost 1 base to trimming and J lost 7 bases, with 22 bases between them. The CDR3 has 17 amino acids.

The V gene is TRBV29-1, the J gene TRBJ1-2; no reliable D call. There are 10 residues in the CDR3. Germline-derived CDR1 and CDR2 are SQVTM and ANQGSEA. V was clipped by 7 bases and J by 6 bases, with 9 bases between them. In DNA form, the CDR3 reads TGCAGCGCCGGGTCGGATGGCTACACCTTC. This gives the protein CSAGSDGYTF.

The chain carries TRBV5-1 and TRBJ2-2; perhaps TRBD2 as D (6 bases). The CDR3 is 15 amino acids. The germline V gene has CDR1 SGHRS and CDR2 YFSETQ. Trimming took off 5 bases at V and 4 bases at J, with 15 bases between the two ends. The CDR3 coding sequence is TGCGCCAGCAGAAGTGCGGGGATGGGCACCGGGGAGCTGTTTTTT. It encodes CASRSAGMGTGELFF.

The genes are TRBV7-3 and TRBJ1-1, with D possibly being TRBD1 (5 bases). The CDR3 sequence is 16 residues long. CDR1 and CDR2 (germline): SGHTA, FQGTGA. Trimming stripped 4 bases from V and 3 bases from J, with 18 bases between. The CDR3 nucleotides are TGTGCCAGCAGCTCGCCAGGGAGGGGAAGGTACACTGAAGCTTTCTTT. It translates to CASSSPGRGRYTEAFF. The whole variable domain, filled in from reference TRBV7-3 and TRBJ1-1, reads GAGVSQTPSNKVTEKGKYVELRCDPISGHTALYWYRQSLGQGPEFLIYFQGTGAADDSGLPNDRFFAVRPEGSVSTLKIQRTERGDSAVYLCASSSPGRGRYTEAFFGQGTRLTVV.

The chain has TRBV28 and TRBJ2-7; possible D gene TRBD2, 5 bases. V lost 2 bases to trimming and J lost 2 bases, with 10 bases between them. Germline lookup yields CDR1 MDHEN and CDR2 SYDVKM. The CDR3 is 14 residues long. The CDR3 here is CASSLRGYTYEQYF. CDR3 nucleotide sequence: TGTGCCAGCAGTTTACGGGGATATACCTACGAGCAGTACTTC.

This sequence joins TRBV19 and TRBJ1-2; TRBD1 matches 7 bases. V trimming: 5 bases; J trimming: 7 bases; junction bases outside the gene matches: 7. The length of the CDR3 is 13 residues. CDR1 and CDR2 from the germline V gene are LNHDA and SQIVND (reference sequence). Here the CDR3 reads CASSLNRGSGYTF. The CDR3 nucleotides are TGTGCCAGTAGTTTAAACAGGGGATCTGGCTACACCTTC.

The chain recombines TRBV5-1 with TRBJ2-1; D might be TRBD2 (5 bases). Germline loops: CDR1 SGHRS, CDR2 YFSETQ. The CDR3 consists of 14 residues. Deletions cut 4 bases from V and 7 bases from J, with 15 bases between. CDR3: CASSQPPAGNEQFF. The CDR3 nucleotides are TGCGCCAGCAGCCAGCCACCGGCGGGTAATGAGCAGTTCTTC.

The chain joins TRBV6-2 or TRBV6-3 to TRBJ1-5; D perhaps matches TRBD1 (5 bases). The CDR3 length is 15 residues. CDR1 MNHEY and CDR2 SVGEGT come from the germline V gene. The V and J ends lost 6 bases and 3 bases respectively, with 15 bases between them. The CDR3 nucleotides are TGTGCCAGCAGCCGCGGGGCAGGCCCCAATCAGCCCCAGCATTTT. It translates to CASSRGAGPNQPQHF.

This clone was picked up one time. The chain couples TRBV29-1 to TRBJ1-6, with 10 bases fitting TRBD1. CDR1 and CDR2 (germline): SQVTM, ANQGSEA. The CDR3 loop spans 14 amino acids. The V gene end was trimmed by 4 bases and the J gene end by 8 bases; junction bases not matched to a gene: 5. The CDR3 sequence: CSVGRDRGDSPLHF. CDR3 DNA sequence: TGCAGCGTTGGTCGGGACAGGGGTGATTCACCCCTCCACTTT.